The source of this TCR beta chain is a study of shared clonotypes between healthy human individuals. General study points: Larger estimated richness was generally recorded for naive subsets relative to memory subsets. All-four-donor shared clonotypes had higher generation probabilities than non-shared clonotypes did. Sampling included only blood; tissue repertoires likely differ.

As for this clone: Its matching antigen is unknown.

An even split of each subset's genomic DNA across several immunoSEQ plates was performed. Sequencing used immunoSEQ multiplex PCR; TCRdb keeps in-frame clones, though not all of them. The sample holds 1.4 million or so clones, 98% to 99% seen once. This CDR3 region has 16 residues. Germline values: CDR1 SGHDT, CDR2 YYEEEE. The V gene lost 4 bases and the J gene lost 5 bases, with 21 bases spanning the gap. The chain employs TRBV5-6 and TRBJ2-5; D unclear. The source of this sequence is a man between 25 and 39 years old in good health. Sequenced input: naive CD4+ T cells sorted from blood. Subset meaning: CD45RA+ positively selected. CDR3: CASSRTQDGVSETQYF. The CDR3 DNA follows: TGTGCCAGCAGCCGTACCCAGGATGGAGTTTCGGAGACCCAGTACTTC.